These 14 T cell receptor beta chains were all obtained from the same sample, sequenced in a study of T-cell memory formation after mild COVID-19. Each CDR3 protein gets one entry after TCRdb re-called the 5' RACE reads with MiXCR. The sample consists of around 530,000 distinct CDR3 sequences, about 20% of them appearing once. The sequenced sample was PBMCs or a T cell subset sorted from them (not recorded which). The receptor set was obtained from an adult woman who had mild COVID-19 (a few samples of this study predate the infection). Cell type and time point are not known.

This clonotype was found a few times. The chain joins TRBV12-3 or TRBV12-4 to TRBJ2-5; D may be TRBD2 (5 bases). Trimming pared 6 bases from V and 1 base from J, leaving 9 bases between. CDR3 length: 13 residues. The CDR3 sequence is CASSGTSQETQYF. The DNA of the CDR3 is TGTGCCAGCAGCGGCACTAGCCAAGAGACCCAGTACTTC.

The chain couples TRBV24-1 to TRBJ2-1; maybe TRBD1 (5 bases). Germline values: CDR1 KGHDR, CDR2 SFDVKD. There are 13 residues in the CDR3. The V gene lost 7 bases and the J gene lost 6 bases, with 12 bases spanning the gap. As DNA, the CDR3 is TGTGCCACCAGAGGGTATGGGGCCAATGAGCAGTTCTTC. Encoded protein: CATRGYGANEQFF.

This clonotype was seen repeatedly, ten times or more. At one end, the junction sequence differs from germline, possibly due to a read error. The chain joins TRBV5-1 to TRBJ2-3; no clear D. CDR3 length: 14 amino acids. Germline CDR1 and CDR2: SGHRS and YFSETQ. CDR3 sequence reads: CASSFGGSTDTQYF. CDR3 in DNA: TGTGCCAGCAGCTTTGGTGGTAGCACAGATACGCAGTATTTT.

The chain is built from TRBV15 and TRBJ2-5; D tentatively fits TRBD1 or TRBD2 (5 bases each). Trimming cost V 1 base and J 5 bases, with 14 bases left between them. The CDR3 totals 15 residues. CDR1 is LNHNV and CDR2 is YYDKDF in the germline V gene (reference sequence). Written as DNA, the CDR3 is TGTGCCACCAGCAGAGGGTCAGGGATAGCGGAGACCCAGTACTTC. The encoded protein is CATSRGSGIAETQYF.

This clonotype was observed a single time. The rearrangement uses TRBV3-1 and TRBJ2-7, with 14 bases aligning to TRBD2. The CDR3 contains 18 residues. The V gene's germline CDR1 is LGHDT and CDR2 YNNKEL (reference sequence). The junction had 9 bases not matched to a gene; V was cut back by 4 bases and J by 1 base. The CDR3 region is CASSPQKGTSGGSYEQYF. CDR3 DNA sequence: TGTGCCAGCAGCCCCCAGAAAGGGACTAGCGGGGGTTCCTACGAGCAGTACTTC.

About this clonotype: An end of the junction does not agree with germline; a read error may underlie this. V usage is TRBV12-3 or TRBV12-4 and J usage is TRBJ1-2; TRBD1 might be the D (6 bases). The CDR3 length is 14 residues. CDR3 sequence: CASSFLTGNSGYTF. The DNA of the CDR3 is TGTGCCAGCAGTTTTTTAACAGGGAACTCTGGCTACACCTTC.

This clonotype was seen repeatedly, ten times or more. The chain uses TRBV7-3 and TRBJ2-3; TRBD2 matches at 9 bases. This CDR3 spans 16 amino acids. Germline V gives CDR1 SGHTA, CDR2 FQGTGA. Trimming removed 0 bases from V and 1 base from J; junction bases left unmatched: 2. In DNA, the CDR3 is TGTGCCAGCAGCTTAACTAGCGGGGGCGGCACAGATACGCAGTATTTT. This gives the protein CASSLTSGGGTDTQYF.

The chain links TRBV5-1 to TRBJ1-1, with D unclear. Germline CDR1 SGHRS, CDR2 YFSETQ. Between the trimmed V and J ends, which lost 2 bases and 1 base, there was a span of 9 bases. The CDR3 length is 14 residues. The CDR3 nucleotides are TGCGCCAGCAGCTTCCCCGTCGAGAACACTGAAGCTTTCTTT. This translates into CASSFPVENTEAFF.

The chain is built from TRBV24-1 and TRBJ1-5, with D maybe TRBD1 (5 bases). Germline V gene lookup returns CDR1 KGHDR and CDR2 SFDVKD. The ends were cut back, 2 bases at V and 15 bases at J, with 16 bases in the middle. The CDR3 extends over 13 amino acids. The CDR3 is CATSDSEGTPLHF. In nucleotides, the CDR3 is TGTGCCACCAGTGATTCGGAGGGGACCCCTCTGCATTTT.

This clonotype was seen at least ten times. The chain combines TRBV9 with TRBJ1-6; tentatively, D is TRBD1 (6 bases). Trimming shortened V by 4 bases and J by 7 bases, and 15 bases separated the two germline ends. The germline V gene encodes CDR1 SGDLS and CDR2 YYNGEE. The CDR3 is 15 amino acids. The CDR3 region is CASSPAGGGNSPLHF. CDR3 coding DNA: TGTGCCAGCAGCCCCGCCGGCGGGGGCAATTCACCCCTCCACTTT.

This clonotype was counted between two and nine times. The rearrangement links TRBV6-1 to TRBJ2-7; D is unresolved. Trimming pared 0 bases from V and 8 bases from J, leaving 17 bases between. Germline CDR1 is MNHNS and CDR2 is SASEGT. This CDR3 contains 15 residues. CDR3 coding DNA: TGTGCCAGCAGTGAAGCAGATTTTGGGCTCAGGAAGCAGTACTTC. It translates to CASSEADFGLRKQYF.

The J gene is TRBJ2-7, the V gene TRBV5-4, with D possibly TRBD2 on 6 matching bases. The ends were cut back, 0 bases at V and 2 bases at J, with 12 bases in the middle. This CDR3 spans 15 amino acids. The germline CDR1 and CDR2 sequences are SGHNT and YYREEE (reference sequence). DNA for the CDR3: TGTGCCAGCAGCTTGGATGGTAGCGGCACCTACGAGCAGTACTTC. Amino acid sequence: CASSLDGSGTYEQYF.

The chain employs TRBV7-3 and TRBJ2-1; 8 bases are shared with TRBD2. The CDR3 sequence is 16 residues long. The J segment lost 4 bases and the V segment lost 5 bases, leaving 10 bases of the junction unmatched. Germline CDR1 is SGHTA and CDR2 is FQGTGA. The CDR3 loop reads CASSPSVTSVYNEQFF. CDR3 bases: TGTGCCAGCAGCCCGTCTGTGACTAGCGTGTACAATGAGCAGTTCTTC.

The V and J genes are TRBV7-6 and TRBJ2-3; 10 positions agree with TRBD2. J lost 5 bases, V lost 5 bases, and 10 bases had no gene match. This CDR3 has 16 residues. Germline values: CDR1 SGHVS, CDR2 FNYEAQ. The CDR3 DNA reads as TGTGCCAGCAGCCCACGGAGCGGGGGGGCCCTAGATACGCAGTATTTT. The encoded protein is CASSPRSGGALDTQYF. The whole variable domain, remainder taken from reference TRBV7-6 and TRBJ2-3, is GAGVSQSPRYKVTKRGQDVALRCDPISGHVSLYWYRQALGQGPEFLTYFNYEAQQDKSGLPNDRFSAERPEGSISTLTIQRTEQRDSAMYRCASSPRSGGALDTQYFGPGTRLTVL.